This T cell receptor beta chain is from a study of shared clonotypes between healthy human individuals. Overall study results and limits: It was the non-shared clonotypes that had lower generation probabilities than clonotypes shared by all four donors.

This clone occurred once. Its target is unknown. The CDR3 runs to 13 residues. Trimming cost V 9 bases and J 11 bases; bases outside gene matches: 14. Germline lookup yields CDR1 SNHLY and CDR2 FYNNEI. Caucasian adults residing in Nashville, Tennessee made up all the donors. Libraries were prepared by immunoSEQ multiplex PCR; TCRdb keeps only in-frame clonotypes and omits some of them. The sample contains about 1.1 million clones, 70% to 80% of which appear only once. The sequence derives from a man aged 18 to 35 in good health. Some clones in this sample may be carry-over from other donors' samples. This sequence joins TRBV2 and TRBJ2-3; 7 nucleotides match TRBD2. Source material: memory CD4+ T cells from PBMCs. Subset in this sample: CD45RA-negative fraction. The CDR3 here is CASRDYTPYMQYF. CDR3 sequence (DNA): TGTGCCAGTAGGGACTATACCCCATATATGCAGTATTTT.